The present TCR beta chain was sequenced within a study of cytomegalovirus exposure and HLA in healthy donors. The CDR3 has 15 residues. V was pared by 2 bases and J by 5 bases, with 12 bases between. Germline V gene data show CDR1 as MNHEY and CDR2 as SMNVEV (reference sequence). Only in-frame clones appear in the TCRdb table, and some are missing; sequencing was by immunoSEQ multiplex PCR. In the table there are approximately 220,000 clones, 75% to 95% of which are singletons. V and J are TRBV27 and TRBJ2-2; D gene ambiguous. This TCR came from a woman between 18 and 29 years old in good health and CMV-seronegative. Material: PBMCs. CDR3 DNA: TGTGCCAGCAGTTTAATCCTTGGGCCTACCGGGGAGCTGTTTTTT. Protein sequence: CASSLILGPTGELFF.